Presented here are 31 T cell receptor beta chains from one specimen sequenced in a study of siplizumab effects on memory and regulatory T cells. The method was immunoSEQ multiplex PCR; TCRdb's version includes in-frame clones alone and lacks a portion of them. Here the sample spans roughly 100,000 clones, about 92% being singletons. Sequenced sample: CD4+ T cells sorted from blood. The receptors were sampled from a human donor in good health.

The chain carries TRBV27 and TRBJ2-3, with D possibly TRBD1 on 6 matching bases. Germline assignment: CDR1 MNHEY and CDR2 SMNVEV (reference sequence). Trimming shortened V by 3 bases and J by 0 bases, and 13 bases separated the two germline ends. This CDR3 is 16 amino acids long. The CDR3 DNA reads TGTGCCAGCAGTTTTCGACGGACAGCTAGCACAGATACGCAGTATTTT. This translates into CASSFRRTASTDTQYF.

Only a few counts were recorded for this clone. The gene calls are TRBV4-1 and TRBJ2-3; 13 bases are a match to TRBD2. CDR1 and CDR2 from the germline V gene are MGHRA and YSYEKL. This CDR3 region has 18 residues. Losses at the gene ends were 1 base for V and 4 bases for J; bases not matched to a gene: 8. The CDR3 DNA follows: TGCGCCAGCAGCCAAGGAAGCGTACTAGCGGGAGGGGCAGATACGCAGTATTTT. Protein sequence: CASSQGSVLAGGADTQYF.

The chain joins TRBV5-1 to TRBJ2-1, with a possible D match to TRBD1 (6 bases). The CDR3 is 16 residues long. Germline-derived CDR1 and CDR2 are SGHRS and YFSETQ. Trimming took 3 bases from V and 3 from J, leaving 16 bases between them. CDR3 protein: CASSSSRDKIYNEQFF. The CDR3 nucleotides read TGCGCCAGCAGCTCCTCACGGGACAAAATCTACAATGAGCAGTTCTTC.

Only a few counts were recorded for this clone. This chain links TRBV30 with TRBJ1-1; possibly TRBD1 for D (6 bases). The CDR3 covers 13 residues. Between the trimmed V and J ends, which lost 3 bases and 1 base, there was a span of 9 bases. Germline V gene lookup returns CDR1 GTSNPN and CDR2 SVGIG (reference sequence). CDR3 bases: TGTGCCTGGAGCAGGGGACCGAACACTGAAGCTTTCTTT. This translates into CAWSRGPNTEAFF. The whole variable domain, filled in from reference TRBV30 and TRBJ1-1, reads SQTIHQWPATLVQPVGSPLSLECTVEGTSNPNLYWYRQAAGRGLQLLFYSVGIGQISSEVPQNLSASRPQDRQFILSSKKLLLSDSGFYLCAWSRGPNTEAFFGQGTRLTVV.

The chain couples TRBV19 to TRBJ1-5, with a tentative D call TRBD1 (6 bases). V lost 4 bases, J lost 4 bases, and 8 bases lay in between. This CDR3 comprises 13 residues. CDR1 is LNHDA and CDR2 is SQIVND in the germline V gene (reference sequence). CDR3 protein: CASSKDRNQPQHF. CDR3 nucleotide sequence: TGTGCCAGTAGTAAGGACAGAAATCAGCCCCAGCATTTT. The whole variable domain, filled in from reference TRBV19 and TRBJ1-5, reads DGGITQSPKYLFRKEGQNVTLSCEQNLNHDAMYWYRQDPGQGLRLIYYSQIVNDFQKGDIAEGYSVSREKKESFPLTVTSAQKNPTAFYLCASSKDRNQPQHFGDGTRLSIL.

V usage is TRBV18 and J usage is TRBJ1-6, with D possibly TRBD1 on 5 matching bases. Trimming cost V 2 bases and J 8 bases, with 16 bases left between them. CDR1 and CDR2 (germline): KGHSH, LQKENI. The CDR3 has 16 residues. CDR3 in DNA: TGTGCCAGCTCACCATCGTTGGCAGGGTTAGATTCACCCCTCCACTTT. This gives the protein CASSPSLAGLDSPLHF.

This clone was picked up one time. This chain joins TRBV21-1 and TRBJ2-7; the D call in the table, TRBD1, was not verified against the DNA. TRBV21-1 is a pseudogene segment. This CDR3 contains 17 residues. CDR3 nucleotides: TGTGCCAGCAGCAAATCGTTCGGGACAGGGTTCTACTACGAGCAGTACTTC. This sequence encodes CASSKSFGTGFYYEQYF.

A single count supports this clone. V usage is TRBV27 and J usage is TRBJ2-5; D gene ambiguous. The germline V gene has CDR1 MNHEY and CDR2 SMNVEV (reference sequence). V dropped 5 bases and J dropped 5 bases, with 18 bases sitting between them. The CDR3 extends over 15 amino acids. In DNA, the CDR3 is TGTGCCAGCAGTCCCCTGGACGCTTTAGTGGAGACCCAGTACTTC. Amino acids: CASSPLDALVETQYF.

The chain employs TRBV5-1 and TRBJ2-1; no reliable D call. Trimming took 2 bases from V and 10 from J, leaving 7 bases between them. From germline, CDR1 is SGHRS and CDR2 YFSETQ. CDR3 length: 11 residues. The CDR3 nucleotides read TGCGCCAGCAGCTTCAACGAAGAGCAGTTCTTC. It codes for CASSFNEEQFF.

The V call is TRBV27, the J call TRBJ2-3; 10 bases line up with TRBD2. Germline-derived CDR1 and CDR2 are MNHEY and SMNVEV (reference sequence). The V segment lost 5 bases and the J segment 5 bases; nucleotides outside the gene matches: 4. The CDR3 consists of 14 residues. The CDR3 loop reads CASSPGLARDTQYF. The CDR3 DNA reads as TGTGCCAGCAGTCCGGGACTAGCGAGAGATACGCAGTATTTT.

CDR3 in amino acids: CAWSPSGDKKQYF. CDR3 nucleotides: TGTGCCTGGAGTCCTAGCGGGGACAAGAAGCAGTATTTT. The rearrangement joins TRBV30 to TRBJ2-3, with TRBD2 identical over 9 bases. CDR3 length: 13 residues. V lost 2 bases, J lost 11 bases, and 8 bases stayed unmatched. Germline V CDR1 and CDR2: GTSNPN, SVGIG (reference sequence).

The chain couples TRBV19 to TRBJ2-3; 12 bases align to TRBD2. V dropped 3 bases and J dropped 4; count of bases not matched to a gene: 2. The CDR3 has 15 amino acids. Germline CDR1 and CDR2: LNHDA and SQIVND (reference sequence). CDR3 loop: CASSILAGGSDTQYF. The DNA for the CDR3 is TGTGCCAGTAGTATTCTAGCGGGGGGGTCAGATACGCAGTATTTT.

This sequence joins TRBV7-2 and TRBJ2-4; no clear D. V was cut by 3 bases and J by 1 base, with 13 bases left in between. CDR3 length equals 16 residues. CDR1 is SGHTA and CDR2 is FQGNSA in the germline V gene. Here the CDR3 reads CASSLRPLQAKNIQYF. The CDR3 bases are TGTGCCAGCAGCTTGAGGCCCCTCCAGGCCAAAAACATTCAGTACTTC.

V usage is TRBV9 and J usage is TRBJ2-7, with unresolved D. Trimming removed 2 bases at V and 2 bases at J, with 11 bases between. From germline, CDR1 is SGDLS and CDR2 YYNGEE. This CDR3 region has 14 residues. CDR3 nucleotides: TGTGCCAGCAGCGTTGGGTCCCAGACCTACGAGCAGTACTTC. This translates into CASSVGSQTYEQYF.

The chain links TRBV5-4 to TRBJ2-1; 7 bases match TRBD1. V lost 1 base, J lost 8 bases, and 3 bases stayed unmatched. The CDR3 extends over 13 amino acids. The germline CDR1 and CDR2 sequences are SGHNT and YYREEE (reference sequence). CDR3 protein: CASSLQGVYEQFF. The CDR3, as DNA: TGTGCCAGCAGCTTGCAGGGGGTCTATGAGCAGTTCTTC.

The chain recombines TRBV9 with TRBJ1-2; D possibly corresponds to TRBD1 (6 bases). The CDR3 has 15 amino acids. Germline loops: CDR1 SGDLS, CDR2 YYNGEE. Trimming shortened V by 0 bases and J by 4 bases, and 13 bases separated the two germline ends. This chain's CDR3 is CASSVGPGAGYGYTF. CDR3 nucleotide sequence: TGTGCCAGCAGCGTAGGCCCGGGGGCAGGCTATGGCTACACCTTC.

CDR3: CAWSYRGEQYF. Written as DNA, the CDR3 is TGTGCCTGGAGTTACAGGGGGGAGCAGTACTTC. This chain links TRBV30 with TRBJ2-7; TRBD1 aligns across 8 bases. V dropped 2 bases and J dropped 7; count of bases not matched to a gene: 1. The CDR3 has 11 amino acids. The V gene's germline CDR1 is GTSNPN and CDR2 SVGIG (reference sequence).

This clone occurred once. This chain uses TRBV9 with TRBJ1-5, with D unresolved. Trimming removed 4 bases at V and 3 bases at J, with 14 bases between. The V gene's germline CDR1 is SGDLS and CDR2 YYNGEE. The CDR3 is 15 residues long. CDR3 loop: CASSRMDYPNQPQHF. The CDR3 DNA follows: TGTGCCAGCAGCCGAATGGACTACCCCAATCAGCCCCAGCATTTT.

V gene TRBV14 combines with J gene TRBJ2-5; D may match TRBD1 or TRBD2 (5 bases each). The CDR3 totals 15 residues. Germline V gene data show CDR1 as SGHDN and CDR2 as FVKESK. The V and J ends lost 0 bases and 3 bases respectively, with 11 bases between them. CDR3 nucleotides: TGTGCCAGCAGCCAAGACAGGGACGAAAAAGAGACCCAGTACTTC. Protein product: CASSQDRDEKETQYF.

The rearrangement links TRBV6-6 to TRBJ2-3; D gene uncertain. From germline, CDR1 is MNHNY and CDR2 SVGAGI (reference sequence). The CDR3 runs 13 residues. V was shortened by 0 bases and J by 6 bases, with 7 bases between the two germline ends. The CDR3 DNA is TGTGCCAGCAGTTACTCGACCCGTGATACGCAGTATTTT. Translated: CASSYSTRDTQYF.

The rearrangement joins TRBV6-1 to TRBJ1-1; maybe TRBD1 (5 bases). Germline assignment: CDR1 MNHNS and CDR2 SASEGT. The CDR3 runs to 14 residues. V dropped 3 bases and J dropped 5 bases, with 13 bases sitting between them. CDR3 sequence: CASSEAGKGTEAFF. The DNA for the CDR3 is TGTGCCAGCAGTGAGGCGGGAAAGGGGACTGAAGCTTTCTTT.

The V and J genes are TRBV5-1 and TRBJ2-7, with TRBD2 matching over 7 bases. With V trimmed by 0 bases and J by 3 bases, 6 bases remained unmatched. This CDR3 comprises 15 residues. Germline CDR1 is SGHRS and CDR2 is YFSETQ. The CDR3 DNA is TGCGCCAGCAGCTTGGTCTTATCGGGGGGCTACGAGCAGTACTTC. Amino acids: CASSLVLSGGYEQYF. Combining the CDR3 with reference TRBV5-1 and TRBJ2-7 gives the whole variable domain KAGVTQTPRYLIKTRGQQVTLSCSPISGHRSVSWYQQTPGQGLQFLFEYFSETQRNKGNFPGRFSGRQFSNSRSEMNVSTLELGDSALYLCASSLVLSGGYEQYFGPGTRLTVT.

The chain carries TRBV5-1 and TRBJ2-3; tentatively, D is TRBD2 (5 bases). This CDR3 region has 14 residues. Germline V gives CDR1 SGHRS, CDR2 YFSETQ. The ends were cut back, 3 bases at V and 1 base at J, with 9 bases in the middle. CDR3 DNA: TGCGCCAGCAGCTGGAGGAGCGGCACAGATACGCAGTATTTT. Its protein product is CASSWRSGTDTQYF.

The V and J genes are TRBV30 and TRBJ1-6, with D possibly TRBD1 on 5 matching bases. V gave up 5 bases and J gave up 9 bases, with 14 bases separating them. The V gene's germline CDR1 is GTSNPN and CDR2 SVGIG (reference sequence). The CDR3 totals 13 residues. The CDR3 reads CAWSETDFSPLHF. The CDR3 region has the DNA TGTGCCTGGTCGGAGACAGACTTTTCACCCCTCCACTTT.

J is TRBJ1-2 and V is TRBV7-9; 10 bases are a match to TRBD1. The trim removed 3 bases at V and 1 base at J, leaving 8 bases unmatched. This CDR3 comprises 17 residues. CDR1 is SEHNR, CDR2 FQNEAQ, per germline (reference sequence). CDR3 DNA sequence: TGTGCCAGCAGCTTGGGGACAGGGGCGCGACTTAACTATGGCTACACCTTC. Translating it yields CASSLGTGARLNYGYTF.

Here the CDR3 reads CAWRRQGEFDGYTF. The CDR3, as DNA: TGTGCCTGGAGGCGACAGGGGGAGTTTGATGGCTACACCTTC. The chain employs TRBV30 and TRBJ1-2, with 9 bases fitting TRBD1. This CDR3 is 14 amino acids long. The V segment lost 3 bases and the J segment 6 bases; nucleotides outside the gene matches: 8. Germline V gives CDR1 GTSNPN, CDR2 SVGIG (reference sequence).

The chain links TRBV30 to TRBJ2-3; D remains ambiguous. The CDR3 covers 14 residues. V lost 3 bases, J lost 3 bases, and 13 bases lay in between. Germline V CDR1 and CDR2: GTSNPN, SVGIG (reference sequence). CDR3: CAWSMYSRTDTQYF. CDR3 coding DNA: TGTGCCTGGAGCATGTACAGCCGAACAGATACGCAGTATTTT.

The chain employs TRBV19 and TRBJ2-7; a weak D match, TRBD2 (6 bases). V was shortened by 8 bases and J by 3 bases, with 17 bases between the two germline ends. This CDR3 is built from 14 residues. Germline loops: CDR1 LNHDA, CDR2 SQIVND (reference sequence). The CDR3 protein is CASRGSHGSYEQYF. The CDR3 DNA is TGTGCCAGTCGCGGGTCTCACGGGAGCTACGAGCAGTACTTC.

This clone has a single count. This chain uses TRBV29-1 with TRBJ1-3; D unresolved. Germline lookup yields CDR1 SQVTM and CDR2 ANQGSEA. CDR3 length equals 13 residues. V lost 3 bases and J lost 4, with 10 bases in between. The CDR3: CSVEATGGNTIYF. The CDR3 nucleotides are TGCAGCGTTGAGGCCACGGGGGGAAACACCATATATTTT.

The genes are TRBV5-1 and TRBJ2-1, with D possibly being TRBD1 (5 bases). The V end was cut by 0 bases, the J end by 7 bases, with 14 bases between. CDR3 length: 15 residues. From germline, CDR1 is SGHRS and CDR2 YFSETQ. The CDR3 DNA follows: TGCGCCAGCAGCTTGGAAGGGTCTGGGGCGAATGAGCAGTTCTTC. Its translation is CASSLEGSGANEQFF.

The chain has TRBV18 and TRBJ2-3; 12 bases are a match to TRBD1. Germline lookup yields CDR1 KGHSH and CDR2 LQKENI. The J segment lost 4 bases and the V segment lost 1 base, leaving 12 bases of the junction unmatched. The CDR3 has 19 amino acids. The CDR3 loop is CASSPLDSSGTGGPDTQYF. The CDR3 coding sequence is TGTGCCAGCTCACCACTAGATTCTTCCGGGACAGGGGGCCCAGATACGCAGTATTTT.